Detailed here is one TCR beta chain. Its cognate antigen has yet to be identified. Base qualities are not at hand, and no much larger clone is one base apart. This specimen's time point label, interpreted: about 28 days (+/-7) after the second vaccine dose. AZD1222 recipients with second doses at about 4 weeks or about 12 weeks were pooled, because spike-specific TCR depth and breadth did not differ between schedules. Vaccinee samples came from UK trials COV001 and COV002, including a single-blind randomized controlled phase 2/3 trial of AZD1222 (ChAdOx1 nCoV-19) in healthy adults. For TCRbeta chain sequencing, PBMC samples were collected from trial participants at day 0 and at day 28 after the second dose. The data were obtained in a study of T cell responses to AZD1222 COVID-19 vaccine (dated by TCRdb to the early 2020s). For context, the study as a whole: A total of around 240 trial participants underwent TCR sequencing, of whom about 200 had received two doses of AZD1222 and approximately 25 had received two doses of the MenACWY control vaccine. Enrollment into the trials was organized by age into subgroups of 18-55, 56-69 and 70-plus years, and those subgroups contained approximately 150, 30 and 60 TCR-sequenced participants, respectively.

Study-wide conclusions, independent of this receptor: In the small 56-69-year group, the increase in depth fell short of significance, most likely because of low power. Vaccine-associated CD4 TCRs spanned the whole spike protein, with dominant responses in regions 160-218 and 743-854. Spike-specific TCR breadth and depth rose significantly after two AZD1222 doses compared with day 0 and with MenACWY recipients. Conclusions about previously exposed vaccinees are limited, since just 5 or 6 AZD1222 recipients were seropositive for SARS-CoV-2 at baseline. Nearly half of unique spike-specific TCRs reportedly recognized epitopes outside regions mutated in the B.1.351 and B.1.1.7 variants. Participants were mostly white British, with more females than males. The authors suggested clonal diversity may have been underestimated. No day 14 peak-response samples were available, so repertoires were characterized only after the peak T cell response.

In the germline V gene, CDR1 corresponds to MNHEY and CDR2 to SVGAGI. Trimming accounts for 6 bases at V and 5 bases at J, while the number of junction bases matched to no gene is 4. The CDR3 spans 14 residues, from the cysteine through the phenylalanine. Solely the CDR3 DNA is kept, with 42 bases framed from the first base. The CDR3 regions of human TCRbeta chains were analyzed by immunosequencing. Processing in the source paper ran as follows. TCRs in the repertoires were compared against a reference library of SARS-CoV-2-specific TCRs that had been generated with the MIRA antigen-specificity platform. Breadth meant the fraction of unique TCRs that were SARS-CoV-2-associated, whereas depth meant the fraction of total T cells that were SARS-CoV-2-associated. Using the MIRA data, each spike-specific TCR was assigned both to the spike region to which the TCR was reactive and to a CD4 or CD8 class. Log10-transformed breadth and depth values were compared by one-way ANOVA with Sidak's multiple comparisons tests. Sourced from immuneACCESS, this table was stored by TCRdb with only in-frame sequences that have V and J called. A share of the clones is absent; for the studies checked, an unresolved V gene accounts for under half, and the remainder has no known explanation. Clone size and V and J calls were adopted from that table, with D and trimming inferred from the DNA. In all, the sample holds more than 150,000 clones, and around 94% of those were seen once. The ten largest account for 1.5% to 2% of the sample.

The TCR comes from an adult who received the AZD1222 COVID-19 vaccine. Here the sequenced sample was peripheral blood, taken 28 days after the second AZD1222 dose. The sequence links TRBV6-5 to TRBJ1-4, with TRBD1 matching 9 junction bases. Here is the DNA: TGTGCCAGCAGCCGGGACAGGGAAAATGAAAAACTGTTTTTT. Its protein product is CASSRDRENEKLFF.